This T cell receptor (beta chain) originates from a study of CD8+CD57+ T cells in acquired aplastic anemia. Across the whole study: Healthy donor CD4+ cell samples had a mean of about 10.8 million reads.

Profiling that covered TCR beta VDJ and CDR3 relied on genomic DNA as its template. TCRdb reprocessed the reads with MiXCR, giving one entry per CDR3 protein. The sample shows about 190,000 distinct CDR3 sequences, 54% of them seen only once. Germline V lookup: CDR1 SQVTM, CDR2 ANQGSEA. This CDR3 has 12 amino acids. The germline V and J ends were trimmed by 5 bases and 1 base, with 8 bases remaining between them. The receptor comes from a human donor in good health, serving as a control. Sequencing was performed on sorted CD4+, CD8+, or CD8+CD57+ T cells (not recorded which) from PBMCs. V gene TRBV29-1 combines with J gene TRBJ1-2; D may be TRBD1 (6 bases). In DNA, the CDR3 is TGCAGCGTTCAGGACAGTAACTATGGCTACACCTTC. Protein product: CSVQDSNYGYTF. Variable domain in full (rest from reference TRBV29-1 and TRBJ1-2): SAVISQKPSRDICQRGTSLTIQCQVDSQVTMMFWYRQQPGQSLTLIATANQGSEATYESGFVIDKFPISRPNLTFSTLTVSNMSPEDSSIYLCSVQDSNYGYTFGSGTRLTVV.